This TCR beta chain stems from a study of blood T cell repertoires in COVID-19. For the study at large: COVID-19 samples from acute and convalescent phases originated in the United States, Italy and Spain. T cells, B-cell-depleted T cells, or PBMCs supplied cDNA or gDNA.

This CDR3 region has 16 residues. The germline V and J ends were trimmed by 1 base and 6 bases, with 17 bases remaining between them. Germline assignment: CDR1 SGHDN and CDR2 FVKESK. Original data processing: Estimated nucleated cell counts came from reference gene primer amplification. Assay used: immunoSEQ multiplex PCR; TCRdb lists only in-frame clones, some missing. That table is the source of V, J and clone size, and D and trimming were worked out from the DNA. The table shows tens of thousands of clones, with 88% occurring only once. The rearrangement uses TRBV14 and TRBJ2-3; a possible D gene is TRBD2 (5 bases). The receptor was derived from a human donor in a cohort sampled during active COVID-19. The material sequenced was peripheral blood. CDR3 region: CASSQGTWRRQDTQYF. CDR3 bases: TGTGCCAGCAGCCAAGGTACTTGGCGGAGGCAGGATACGCAGTATTTT.